This is a list of T cell receptor beta chains from one sample in a study of T cells in Graves' hyperthyroidism and ophthalmopathy. Each CDR3 protein gets one entry after TCRdb re-called the multiplex PCR reads with MiXCR. The sample comprises about 660,000 distinct CDR3 sequences, 40% to 55% of which are singletons, and roughly 7.2% rests with the top ten. Sequenced material: peripheral blood or thyroid tissue (not recorded which). The receptors shown here come from an adult man with Graves' disease, either hyperthyroidism or ophthalmopathy (not recorded which). Each CDR3 is given with its conserved first and last residue. Fields, in order: V gene, CDR3 length, D gene, clone size, J gene, CDR3 protein, CDR3 DNA. A D gene is named only where the DNA matches it firmly. Clone size is given for some rows only: seen once, a few or many times, or a class if the clone is expanded.

>TRBV11-1|11|TRBD2|NA|TRBJ2-7
CGCAGEYEQYF
TGTGGCTGCGCGGGGGAGTACGAGCAGTACTTC
>TRBV5-1|13|NA|NA|TRBJ1-1
CASSLVAVPEAFF
TGTGCCAGCAGCCTTGTCGCTGTGCCTGAAGCTTTCTTT
>TRBV2|11|NA|many|TRBJ1-2
CAGSGDYGYTF
TGTGCCGGGTCCGGGGACTATGGCTACACCTTC
>TRBV2|15|NA|many|TRBJ1-6
CASSELRGFHSPLHF
TGTGCCAGCAGTGAATTAAGGGGATTTCATTCACCCCTCCACTTT
>TRBV9|16|NA|few|TRBJ1-6
CASSVVPGEYNSPLHF
TGTGCCAGCAGCGTAGTGCCGGGGGAATATAATTCACCCCTCCACTTT
>TRBV24-1|16|TRBD2|NA|TRBJ2-1
CATSATSGRSYNEQFF
TGTGCCACCAGTGCGACTAGCGGGAGATCGTACAATGAGCAGTTCTTC
>TRBV20-1|10|NA|many|TRBJ1-2
CSVRVYGYTF
TGCAGTGTGAGGGTCTATGGCTACACCTTC
>TRBV10-3|16|TRBD2|NA|TRBJ2-3
CAISPGLAGDTDTQYF
TGTGCCATCAGTCCCGGACTAGCGGGAGACACAGATACGCAGTATTTT
>TRBV7-9|18|TRBD1|NA|TRBJ1-5
CASSLSGSDGTDNQPQHF
TGTGCCAGCAGCTTAAGCGGTTCTGATGGGACAGACAATCAGCCCCAGCATTTT
>TRBV10-2|15|TRBD2|NA|TRBJ2-7
CASSEGSSGIYEQYF
TGCGCCAGCAGTGAGGGGTCTAGCGGGATATACGAGCAGTACTTC
>TRBV19|13|NA|many|TRBJ2-5
CASSPSGSETQYF
TGTGCCAGTAGTCCCTCCGGGAGTGAGACCCAGTACTTC
>TRBV12-3/TRBV12-4|12|NA|few|TRBJ1-5
CASRGRIQPQHF
TGTGCCAGCAGGGGACGGATTCAGCCCCAGCATTTT
>TRBV9|15|TRBD1|NA|TRBJ2-7
CASSPRDRGHYEQYF
TGTGCCAGCAGCCCCCGGGACAGGGGGCACTACGAGCAGTACTTC
>TRBV7-3|13|NA|NA|TRBJ2-5
CASSFDRRETQYF
TGTGCCAGCAGCTTCGACCGGAGAGAGACCCAGTACTTC
>TRBV7-2|16|NA|few|TRBJ1-6
CASSLVIPGRNSPLHF
TGTGCCAGCAGCTTAGTTATCCCGGGTCGGAATTCACCCCTCCACTTT
>TRBV2|13|NA|few|TRBJ1-2
CASSYVQYYGYTF
TGTGCCAGCAGTTACGTGCAGTACTATGGCTACACCTTC
>TRBV7-9|15|TRBD1|once|TRBJ2-7
CASSAAGTGSYEQYF
TGTGCCAGCAGCGCCGCCGGGACAGGGTCCTACGAGCAGTACTTC
>TRBV5-1|14|NA|NA|TRBJ2-7
CASAAGRPGYEQYF
TGCGCCAGCGCGGCGGGACGGCCTGGCTACGAGCAGTACTTC
>TRBV7-9|14|NA|many|TRBJ2-7
CASSLAFQIYEQYF
TGTGCCAGCAGCTTAGCGTTTCAGATCTACGAGCAGTACTTC
>TRBV29-1|16|TRBD1|few|TRBJ2-2
CSVEDRDRGSTGELFF
TGCAGCGTTGAAGACCGGGACAGGGGTTCCACCGGGGAGCTGTTTTTT
>TRBV10-3|14|TRBD1|few|TRBJ2-7
CAISSPGQGNEQYF
TGTGCCATCAGTTCTCCGGGACAGGGGAACGAGCAGTACTTC
>TRBV19|14|NA|once|TRBJ1-4
CASSVVAGEEKLFF
TGTGCCAGTAGTGTAGTTGCAGGGGAGGAAAAACTGTTTTTT
>TRBV24-1|16|NA|NA|TRBJ2-7
CATSDLTGDGGNEQYF
TGTGCCACCAGTGATTTGACTGGGGATGGTGGCAATGAGCAGTACTTC
>TRBV24-1|16|NA|NA|TRBJ1-1
CATSVSRDGVNTEAFF
TGTGCCACCAGCGTCAGCAGGGACGGGGTGAACACTGAAGCTTTCTTT
>TRBV7-4|15|TRBD2|NA|TRBJ2-7
CASSFEGGATYEQYF
TGTGCCAGCAGCTTTGAGGGAGGGGCGACCTACGAGCAGTACTTC
>TRBV7-3|14|NA|NA|TRBJ1-2
CASSRNDRNYGYTF
TGCGCCAGCAGCCGAAACGACAGAAACTATGGCTACACCTTC